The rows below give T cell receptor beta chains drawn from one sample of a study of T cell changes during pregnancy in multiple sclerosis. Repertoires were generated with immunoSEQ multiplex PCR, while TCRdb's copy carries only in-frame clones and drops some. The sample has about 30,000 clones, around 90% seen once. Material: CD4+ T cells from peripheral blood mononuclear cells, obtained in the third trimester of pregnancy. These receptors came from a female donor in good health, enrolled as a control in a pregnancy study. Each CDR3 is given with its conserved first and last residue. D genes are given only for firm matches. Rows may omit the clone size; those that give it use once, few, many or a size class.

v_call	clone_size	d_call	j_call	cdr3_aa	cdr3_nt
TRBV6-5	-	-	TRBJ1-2	CASSWRAGHGGYTF	TGTGCCAGCAGCTGGAGGGCGGGCCATGGAGGCTACACCTTC
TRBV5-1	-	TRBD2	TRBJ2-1	CASSFLLAGVGSYNEQFF	TGCGCCAGCAGCTTCCTACTAGCGGGAGTAGGGTCCTACAATGAGCAGTTCTTC
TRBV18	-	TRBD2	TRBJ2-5	CASSPPGLAGGGQYF	TGTGCCAGCTCACCACCCGGGCTAGCGGGAGGCGGGCAGTACTTC
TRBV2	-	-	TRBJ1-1	CASQMNTEAFF	TGTGCCAGTCAGATGAACACTGAAGCTTTCTTT
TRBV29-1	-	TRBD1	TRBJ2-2	CSVHRGVSTGELFF	TGCAGCGTGCACAGGGGGGTGTCCACCGGGGAGCTGTTTTTT
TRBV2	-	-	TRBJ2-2	CASSVVRQGTGELFF	TGTGCCAGCAGTGTTGTCCGGCAGGGGACCGGGGAGCTGTTTTTT
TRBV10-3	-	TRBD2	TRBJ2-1	CATGTSGDNEQFF	TGTGCCACAGGGACTAGCGGGGACAATGAGCAGTTCTTC
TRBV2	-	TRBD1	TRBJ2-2	CASRLDRSTGELFF	TGTGCCAGCAGGCTGGACAGGAGCACCGGGGAGCTGTTTTTT
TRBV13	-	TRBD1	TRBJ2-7	CASSSGTGGQRPYEQYF	TGTGCCAGCAGCTCTGGGACAGGGGGCCAGAGACCCTACGAGCAGTACTTC
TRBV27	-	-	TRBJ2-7	CASSFNTGGEGEQYF	TGTGCCAGCAGTTTTAACACGGGCGGTGAGGGCGAGCAGTACTTC
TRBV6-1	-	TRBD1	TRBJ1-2	CASGPGTGAYGYTF	TGTGCCAGCGGCCCCGGGACAGGGGCCTATGGCTACACCTTC
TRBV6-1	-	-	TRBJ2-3	CASSVYGGTADTQYF	TGTGCCAGCAGTGTTTATGGGGGGACGGCAGATACGCAGTATTTT
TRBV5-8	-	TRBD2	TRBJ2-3	CASSLEVAGGTDTQYF	TGTGCCAGCAGCTTGGAGGTAGCGGGGGGCACAGATACGCAGTATTTT
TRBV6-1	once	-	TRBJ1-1	CASSLGQAAGTEAFF	TGTGCCAGCAGTCTAGGTCAGGCGGCGGGCACTGAAGCTTTCTTT
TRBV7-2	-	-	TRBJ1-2	CASSLDAVGGYTF	TGTGCCAGCAGCTTAGACGCGGTTGGTGGCTACACCTTC
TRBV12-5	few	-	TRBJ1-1	CASGLDGMGGNTEAFF	TGTGCTAGTGGTTTGGACGGGATGGGGGGGAACACTGAAGCTTTCTTT
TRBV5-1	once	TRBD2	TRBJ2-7	CASSLASGSSYEQYF	TGCGCCAGCAGCTTGGCTAGCGGAAGCTCCTACGAGCAGTACTTC
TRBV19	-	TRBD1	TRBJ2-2	CASSNRGKTFTGTGYTGELFF	TGTGCCAGTAGTAACCGGGGTAAAACCTTTACCGGGACAGGGTACACCGGGGAGCTGTTTTTT
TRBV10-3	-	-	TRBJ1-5	CAISESAEGNQPQHF	TGTGCCATCAGTGAGTCCGCCGAGGGCAATCAGCCCCAGCATTTT
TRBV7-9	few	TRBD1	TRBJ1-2	CASSTGQGNYGGYTF	TGTGCCAGCAGCACTGGACAGGGCAACTATGGGGGCTACACCTTC
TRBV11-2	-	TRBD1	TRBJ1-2	CASSSRGQGGYTF	TGTGCCAGCAGCTCCAGGGGACAGGGTGGCTACACCTTC
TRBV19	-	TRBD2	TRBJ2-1	CASSIIAGGPSYNEQFF	TGTGCCAGTAGTATTATAGCGGGAGGGCCGAGCTACAATGAGCAGTTCTTC
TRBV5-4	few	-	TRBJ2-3	CASSLDSDTDTQYF	TGTGCCAGCAGCCTGGATAGCGACACAGATACGCAGTATTTT
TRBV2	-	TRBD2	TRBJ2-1	CASIEREGRNEQFF	TGTGCCAGCATCGAGCGGGAGGGCCGCAATGAGCAGTTCTTC
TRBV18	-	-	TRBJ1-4	CASSPDAGAGEKLFF	TGTGCCAGCTCACCAGATGCAGGGGCTGGTGAAAAACTGTTTTTT
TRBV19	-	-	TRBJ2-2	CASSIDPSAGELFF	TGTGCCAGTAGTATAGATCCCAGCGCCGGGGAGCTGTTTTTT
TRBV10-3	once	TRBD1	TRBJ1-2	CAIKPGTGGGGYTF	TGTGCCATCAAGCCCGGGACAGGGGGCGGAGGCTACACCTTC
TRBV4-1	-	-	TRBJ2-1	CASSQDLDRRNEQFF	TGCGCCAGCAGCCAAGACCTTGACAGAAGAAATGAGCAGTTCTTC
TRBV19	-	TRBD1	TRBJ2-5	CASSAGTGGRETQYF	TGTGCCAGTAGTGCCGGGACAGGGGGCCGAGAGACCCAGTACTTC
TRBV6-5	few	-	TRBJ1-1	CATLGDLGGTEAFF	TGTGCCACCCTGGGGGACTTAGGTGGCACTGAAGCTTTCTTT
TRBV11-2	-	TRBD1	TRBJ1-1	CASSLRQGGTEAFF	TGTGCCAGCAGCTTAAGACAGGGCGGGACTGAAGCTTTCTTT
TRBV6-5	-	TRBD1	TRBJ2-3	CASRAGGWTTDTQYF	TGTGCCAGCAGGGCAGGGGGTTGGACCACAGATACGCAGTATTTT
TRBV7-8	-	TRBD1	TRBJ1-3	CASSGQGKGNTIYF	TGTGCCAGCTCGGGACAGGGGAAAGGAAACACCATATATTTT
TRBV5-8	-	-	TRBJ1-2	CASSRHQGLYGYTF	TGTGCCAGCAGCCGACACCAGGGCCTCTATGGCTACACCTTC
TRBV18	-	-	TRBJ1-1	CASSPSRAADEAFF	TGTGCCAGCTCACCATCCCGGGCAGCGGATGAAGCTTTCTTT
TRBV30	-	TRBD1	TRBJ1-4	CAWRDRGQTNEKLFF	TGTGCCTGGAGGGACAGGGGGCAGACTAATGAAAAACTGTTTTTT
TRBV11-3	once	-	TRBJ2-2	CASGPGVLGGELFF	TGTGCCAGCGGGCCAGGGGTTCTAGGCGGGGAGCTGTTTTTT
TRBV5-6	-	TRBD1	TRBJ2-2	CASSLFTGGPGELFF	TGTGCCAGCAGCTTGTTCACAGGGGGCCCCGGGGAGCTGTTTTTT
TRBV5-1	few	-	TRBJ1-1	CASSRAWGDTEAFF	TGCGCCAGCAGCCGGGCCTGGGGGGACACTGAAGCTTTCTTT
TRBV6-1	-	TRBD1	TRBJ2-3	CASSADRGTDTQYF	TGTGCCAGCAGTGCAGACAGGGGCACAGATACGCAGTATTTT
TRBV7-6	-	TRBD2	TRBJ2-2	CASSLAGGPAGELFF	TGTGCCAGCAGCCTAGCGGGAGGGCCGGCCGGGGAGCTGTTTTTT
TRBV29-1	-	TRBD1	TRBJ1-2	CSVAGKQGVYGYTF	TGCAGCGTTGCCGGTAAACAGGGGGTCTATGGCTACACCTTC
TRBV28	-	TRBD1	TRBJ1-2	CASSLVPRGHRTGYGYTF	TGTGCCAGCAGTTTGGTTCCCAGGGGGCATCGTACGGGCTATGGCTACACCTTC
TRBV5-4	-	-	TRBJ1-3	CASSPGSGNTIYF	TGTGCCAGCAGCCCAGGCTCTGGAAACACCATATATTTT
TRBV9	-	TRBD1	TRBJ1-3	CASSVAGTGVGNTIYF	TGTGCCAGCAGCGTCGCCGGGACAGGGGTTGGAAACACCATATATTTT
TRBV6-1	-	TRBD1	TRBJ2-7	CAARLRGPPSYEQYF	TGTGCCGCCAGGCTCAGGGGGCCACCCTCCTACGAGCAGTACTTC
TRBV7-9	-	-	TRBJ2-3	CASSFDGGGTDTQYF	TGTGCCAGCAGCTTCGACGGGGGTGGCACAGATACGCAGTATTTT
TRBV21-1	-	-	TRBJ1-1	CASPGGGGTEAFF	TGTGCCAGCCCAGGGGGCGGTGGCACTGAAGCTTTCTTT
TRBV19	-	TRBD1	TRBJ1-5	CASTSGQGIQPQHF	TGTGCCAGTACCTCGGGACAGGGTATACAGCCCCAGCATTTT
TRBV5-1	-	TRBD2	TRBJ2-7	CASSRTSGRVTIYEQYF	TGCGCCAGCAGCCGGACTAGCGGGAGGGTCACAATCTACGAGCAGTACTTC
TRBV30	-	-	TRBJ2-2	CAWSPTGELFF	TGTGCCTGGAGTCCAACCGGGGAGCTGTTTTTT
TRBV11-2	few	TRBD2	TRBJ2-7	CASSSRLAGYEQYF	TGTGCCAGCAGCTCTCGACTAGCCGGATACGAGCAGTACTTC
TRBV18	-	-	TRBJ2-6	CASSEDTAGANVLTF	TGTGCCAGCTCGGAAGACACAGCTGGGGCCAACGTCCTGACTTTC